Below, one T cell receptor (beta chain) is given with its context. The data are from a study of blood T cell repertoires in COVID-19. For the study at large: The United States, Italy and Spain were the sources of the acute and convalescent COVID-19 samples. T cells, B-cell-depleted T cells, or PBMCs provided the cDNA or gDNA that served as material.

Germline CDR1 SQVTM, CDR2 ANQGSEA. V gave up 0 bases and J gave up 3 bases, with 20 bases separating them. This CDR3 region has 17 residues. Authors' methods: Scientists estimated how many nucleated cells there were by amplifying reference gene primers. Profiling relied on immunoSEQ multiplex PCR, and the TCRdb table lists in-frame clones only, not all of them. V and J calls plus clone size are reproduced from that table; the DNA served to infer D and trimming. The data show around 140,000 clones, 88% seen once. The clonotype comes from a human donor in a cohort sampled during active COVID-19. The sequencing sample was made of peripheral blood. V and J are TRBV29-1 and TRBJ1-1; unclear D gene. The CDR3 DNA sequence: TGCAGCGTTGAAGATCCGTGGGATCAGAGGGTGGACACTGAAGCTTTCTTT. Translating it yields CSVEDPWDQRVDTEAFF. Full variable domain (rest looked up from reference TRBV29-1 and TRBJ1-1): SAVISQKPSRDICQRGTSLTIQCQVDSQVTMMFWYRQQPGQSLTLIATANQGSEATYESGFVIDKFPISRPNLTFSTLTVSNMSPEDSSIYLCSVEDPWDQRVDTEAFFGQGTRLTVV.